These T cell receptor beta chains were read from a single sample in a study of T cell responses to AZD1222 COVID-19 vaccine. Data came from immunoSEQ multiplex PCR; TCRdb stores just in-frame clones and leaves some out. The table records over 110,000 clones, almost 90% of them present only once. The sample consisted of peripheral blood, taken 28 days after the second AZD1222 dose. Every receptor here comes from an adult who received the AZD1222 COVID-19 vaccine. Both conserved end residues are part of each CDR3. Fields, in order: CDR3 DNA, CDR3 protein, D gene, J gene, CDR3 length, clone size, V gene. The D gene is left open where the match is weak. Clone size is not always given. Where it is, it says once, few, many or a class for expanded clones.

DNA: TGTGCCATCAGTGCGGGCCGCTCGGGCACCGGGGAGCTGTTTTTT
CDR3: CAISAGRSGTGELFF
D: .
J: TRBJ2-2
length: 15
size: .
V: TRBV10-3

DNA: TGTGCCAGCAGCTTGCAGGCGACTCTTTCACGGGAGCAGTACTTC
CDR3: CASSLQATLSREQYF
D: .
J: TRBJ2-7
length: 15
size: .
V: TRBV5-5

DNA: TGTGCCAGCACCACTAGCGGGAGCGAGCAGTACTTC
CDR3: CASTTSGSEQYF
D: TRBD2
J: TRBJ2-7
length: 12
size: .
V: TRBV28

DNA: TGTGCCAGCAGTTTGAGTGCTTATAATTCACCCCTCCACTTT
CDR3: CASSLSAYNSPLHF
D: .
J: TRBJ1-6
length: 14
size: .
V: TRBV27

DNA: TGTGCCAGCAGCTTGCAGGGGGTAGGTTCACCCCTCCACTTT
CDR3: CASSLQGVGSPLHF
D: TRBD1
J: TRBJ1-6
length: 14
size: .
V: TRBV5-4

DNA: TGCGCAGCGGGGAATGAGGGTTATTCACCCCTCCACTTT
CDR3: CAAGNEGYSPLHF
D: .
J: TRBJ1-6
length: 13
size: .
V: TRBV25-1

DNA: TGCGCCAGCAGCTTGGACCTTACTGGGAGGCCTGGAAACACCATATATTTT
CDR3: CASSLDLTGRPGNTIYF
D: .
J: TRBJ1-3
length: 17
size: .
V: TRBV5-1

DNA: TGTGCCAGCAGTTACGTTCCGGCAGCACCTAATGAAAAACTGTTTTTT
CDR3: CASSYVPAAPNEKLFF
D: .
J: TRBJ1-4
length: 16
size: .
V: TRBV6-6

DNA: TGTGCCAGCACCGAAAGGACTAGCGGGTACGAGCAGTACTTC
CDR3: CASTERTSGYEQYF
D: TRBD2
J: TRBJ2-7
length: 14
size: .
V: TRBV2

DNA: TGCAGCGCCGCACCCCCCGGGAGGCATGGCTACACCTTC
CDR3: CSAAPPGRHGYTF
D: .
J: TRBJ1-2
length: 13
size: .
V: TRBV29-1

DNA: TGTGCCAGCAGCTCTACAATGAAACAAGCTTTCTTT
CDR3: CASSSTMKQAFF
D: .
J: TRBJ1-1
length: 12
size: .
V: TRBV28

DNA: TGCGCCAGCAGCTTGGGGGCCCAATCCGGAAACACCATATATTTT
CDR3: CASSLGAQSGNTIYF
D: .
J: TRBJ1-3
length: 15
size: few
V: TRBV5-1

DNA: TGTGCCAGCAGGGGCGGTAGCAATCAGCCCCAGCATTTT
CDR3: CASRGGSNQPQHF
D: .
J: TRBJ1-5
length: 13
size: .
V: TRBV6-5

DNA: TGTGCCAGTAGTATAGCCTCGAGGGGGACAGGGAGCTATGGCTACACCTTC
CDR3: CASSIASRGTGSYGYTF
D: TRBD1
J: TRBJ1-2
length: 17
size: .
V: TRBV19

DNA: TGCGCCAGCAGCCTCCGGACAGGGGGAGAAAAACTGTTTTTT
CDR3: CASSLRTGGEKLFF
D: TRBD1
J: TRBJ1-4
length: 14
size: .
V: TRBV5-1

DNA: TGCGCCAGCAGCCGGATAGGGGGTGGTAATGAAAAACTGTTTTTT
CDR3: CASSRIGGGNEKLFF
D: .
J: TRBJ1-4
length: 15
size: .
V: TRBV4-1

DNA: TGTGCCTGGAGTCAGGGGTCGGAGCGGACTAGCTCCTACAATGAGCAGTTCTTC
CDR3: CAWSQGSERTSSYNEQFF
D: .
J: TRBJ2-1
length: 18
size: few
V: TRBV30

DNA: TGTGCCAGCACCAACAGGGGATCGCGACAGCCCCAGCATTTT
CDR3: CASTNRGSRQPQHF
D: TRBD1
J: TRBJ1-5
length: 14
size: .
V: TRBV2

DNA: TGTGCCAGCAGCTTAGCGGCGGGGAGGCGTGAAGCTTTCTTT
CDR3: CASSLAAGRREAFF
D: .
J: TRBJ1-1
length: 14
size: .
V: TRBV7-2

DNA: TGTGCCAGCAGACCGACTAGTACCGGGGAGCTGTTTTTT
CDR3: CASRPTSTGELFF
D: .
J: TRBJ2-2
length: 13
size: few
V: TRBV6-5

DNA: TGTGCCTGGAGTACAGGGGGTACTGAAGCTTTCTTT
CDR3: CAWSTGGTEAFF
D: TRBD1
J: TRBJ1-1
length: 12
size: .
V: TRBV30

DNA: TGTGCCACCAGAGGGGGCATCCACGAGCAGTACTTC
CDR3: CATRGGIHEQYF
D: TRBD1
J: TRBJ2-7
length: 12
size: once
V: TRBV24-1

DNA: TGTGCCAGCAGTCGGACACTGGGCTCACCCCTCCACTTT
CDR3: CASSRTLGSPLHF
D: .
J: TRBJ1-6
length: 13
size: .
V: TRBV25-1

DNA: TGCGCCAGCAGTTCGGACGGATTTAATTCACCCCTCCACTTT
CDR3: CASSSDGFNSPLHF
D: .
J: TRBJ1-6
length: 14
size: .
V: TRBV5-1

DNA: TGTGCCAGCAGTTACTCGAAGGACAGGGGAAACACCATATATTTT
CDR3: CASSYSKDRGNTIYF
D: TRBD1
J: TRBJ1-3
length: 15
size: .
V: TRBV6-5

DNA: TGTGCCAGCAGCCGCCCGAAAGAGACCCAGTACTTC
CDR3: CASSRPKETQYF
D: .
J: TRBJ2-5
length: 12
size: .
V: TRBV5-5

DNA: TGTGCCAGCAGCTTAGGAGAAGGTAGAGCCAAAAACATTCAGTACTTC
CDR3: CASSLGEGRAKNIQYF
D: .
J: TRBJ2-4
length: 16
size: .
V: TRBV7-6

DNA: TGTGCCAGCAGTCAGCAAGCTGAAGCTTTCTTT
CDR3: CASSQQAEAFF
D: .
J: TRBJ1-1
length: 11
size: .
V: TRBV28

DNA: TGCGCCAGCAGCCAGGGTCTGAACACTGAAGCTTTCTTT
CDR3: CASSQGLNTEAFF
D: .
J: TRBJ1-1
length: 13
size: few
V: TRBV5-1

DNA: TGCGCCAGCAGCTCGGGACAGGGAATCGCACCTGAAGCTTTCTTT
CDR3: CASSSGQGIAPEAFF
D: TRBD1
J: TRBJ1-1
length: 15
size: once
V: TRBV5-1

DNA: TGTGCCAGCAGTGAAAACTTTGGGCAGGGTGGGGGCAACCAAGAGACCCAGTACTTC
CDR3: CASSENFGQGGGNQETQYF
D: .
J: TRBJ2-5
length: 19
size: .
V: TRBV6-1

DNA: TGTGCCAGCAGTGAGAAGACAGGAGACAATGAGCAGTTCTTC
CDR3: CASSEKTGDNEQFF
D: .
J: TRBJ2-1
length: 14
size: .
V: TRBV2

DNA: TGTGCCAGCAGTGAGTACAGGGACAACACTGAAGCTTTCTTT
CDR3: CASSEYRDNTEAFF
D: .
J: TRBJ1-1
length: 14
size: .
V: TRBV2

DNA: TGTGCCAGCAGTGACCGAGGCAGTGAGCAGTTCTTC
CDR3: CASSDRGSEQFF
D: .
J: TRBJ2-1
length: 12
size: .
V: TRBV2

DNA: TGCGCCAGCAGCCAAGAGGCCCAGCTAGCGGGGCGGGGCGAGCAGTACTTC
CDR3: CASSQEAQLAGRGEQYF
D: TRBD2
J: TRBJ2-7
length: 17
size: .
V: TRBV4-3

DNA: TGTGCCAGCAGCTTAGTATTTGGACTAGTCGATGAGCAGTTCTTC
CDR3: CASSLVFGLVDEQFF
D: TRBD2
J: TRBJ2-1
length: 15
size: .
V: TRBV7-2

DNA: TGTGCCAGCAGTGAAGGGGACAGGTACAATGAGCAGTTCTTC
CDR3: CASSEGDRYNEQFF
D: TRBD1
J: TRBJ2-1
length: 14
size: .
V: TRBV6-1

DNA: TGTGCCTGGAGTACTCCCCCGAGGGCTGAAGCTTTCTTT
CDR3: CAWSTPPRAEAFF
D: .
J: TRBJ1-1
length: 13
size: .
V: TRBV30

DNA: TGTGCCAGCAGTGAATATATTCAAGGGGGTAATGAAAAACTGTTTTTT
CDR3: CASSEYIQGGNEKLFF
D: .
J: TRBJ1-4
length: 16
size: few
V: TRBV25-1

DNA: TGTGCCAGCAGGGCGGGGGGGCTGCATGAGCAGTTCTTC
CDR3: CASRAGGLHEQFF
D: TRBD2
J: TRBJ2-1
length: 13
size: .
V: TRBV6-5

DNA: TGTGCCAGCAGCCGCGAGGGCTTTACTAACTATGGCTACACCTTC
CDR3: CASSREGFTNYGYTF
D: .
J: TRBJ1-2
length: 15
size: .
V: TRBV7-3

DNA: TGCAGTGCTCGTGGACAGGGCGGAAACACCATATATTTT
CDR3: CSARGQGGNTIYF
D: TRBD1
J: TRBJ1-3
length: 13
size: .
V: TRBV20-1

DNA: TGTGCCACCAGCAGACAGCCCGCGGGGGTTAACACTGAAGCTTTCTTT
CDR3: CATSRQPAGVNTEAFF
D: .
J: TRBJ1-1
length: 16
size: few
V: TRBV15

DNA: TGTGCCAGCAGCGTATACCCAGGGGACCATCAGCCCCAGCATTTT
CDR3: CASSVYPGDHQPQHF
D: .
J: TRBJ1-5
length: 15
size: few
V: TRBV28

DNA: TGTGCCAGCAGTGTCTCGATCAACACTGAAGCTTTCTTT
CDR3: CASSVSINTEAFF
D: .
J: TRBJ1-1
length: 13
size: few
V: TRBV6-4

DNA: TGTGCCAGCAGCCAGTACGCGGGGGTTAGGGAGACCCAGTACTTC
CDR3: CASSQYAGVRETQYF
D: TRBD2
J: TRBJ2-5
length: 15
size: .
V: TRBV3-1/TRBV3-2

DNA: TGTGCCAGCAGTTCCGCCAGGGAAGCTAATGAAAAACTGTTTTTT
CDR3: CASSSAREANEKLFF
D: .
J: TRBJ1-4
length: 15
size: .
V: TRBV6-2/TRBV6-3

DNA: TGTGCCAGCAGCTCCTCCGAGACAGGGCATCGTGAGCAGTTCTTC
CDR3: CASSSSETGHREQFF
D: TRBD1
J: TRBJ2-1
length: 15
size: .
V: TRBV7-3

DNA: TGTGCCAGCAGCCAGAGACAGAGAAACACTGAAGCTTTCTTT
CDR3: CASSQRQRNTEAFF
D: .
J: TRBJ1-1
length: 14
size: .
V: TRBV3-1/TRBV3-2

DNA: TGTGCCAGCAGTTTGGACAGGTCACCCCTCCACTTT
CDR3: CASSLDRSPLHF
D: TRBD1
J: TRBJ1-6
length: 12
size: once
V: TRBV12-3/TRBV12-4

DNA: TGTGCCAGCAGCCGTATCCTGACAGCTAATACCGGGCAGTTCTTC
CDR3: CASSRILTANTGQFF
D: .
J: TRBJ2-1
length: 15
size: .
V: TRBV3-1/TRBV3-2

DNA: TGTGCCAGCAGAGGGGACAGAAATCAGCCCCAGCATTTT
CDR3: CASRGDRNQPQHF
D: TRBD1
J: TRBJ1-5
length: 13
size: .
V: TRBV28

DNA: TGCGCCAGCAGCTTGGGGTCAGGCGGTCCCCCCTACGAGCAGTACTTC
CDR3: CASSLGSGGPPYEQYF
D: .
J: TRBJ2-7
length: 16
size: .
V: TRBV5-1

DNA: TGTGCCAGCAGCTTAGCACAGGGTAACTACGAGCAGTACTTC
CDR3: CASSLAQGNYEQYF
D: .
J: TRBJ2-7
length: 14
size: .
V: TRBV11-1

DNA: TGTGCCAGCAGTTCGACCTATTCGGGCACTGAAGCTTTCTTT
CDR3: CASSSTYSGTEAFF
D: .
J: TRBJ1-1
length: 14
size: .
V: TRBV6-5

DNA: TGCGCCAGCAGTGAGTCACGGGGGAGCCTCTATGGCTACACCTTC
CDR3: CASSESRGSLYGYTF
D: .
J: TRBJ1-2
length: 15
size: .
V: TRBV10-2

DNA: TGTGCCAGCAGCGTAGAGGGTCGGAATACGCAGTATTTT
CDR3: CASSVEGRNTQYF
D: .
J: TRBJ2-3
length: 13
size: .
V: TRBV9

DNA: TGCAGCGCGTCCGCGGGACAACTCTCTGGGGCCAACGTCCTGACTTTC
CDR3: CSASAGQLSGANVLTF
D: .
J: TRBJ2-6
length: 16
size: .
V: TRBV29-1

DNA: TGTGCCAGCAGCTCTAGCGGGAGGGGAGGGGCCAACGTCCTGACTTTC
CDR3: CASSSSGRGGANVLTF
D: TRBD2
J: TRBJ2-6
length: 16
size: .
V: TRBV7-2